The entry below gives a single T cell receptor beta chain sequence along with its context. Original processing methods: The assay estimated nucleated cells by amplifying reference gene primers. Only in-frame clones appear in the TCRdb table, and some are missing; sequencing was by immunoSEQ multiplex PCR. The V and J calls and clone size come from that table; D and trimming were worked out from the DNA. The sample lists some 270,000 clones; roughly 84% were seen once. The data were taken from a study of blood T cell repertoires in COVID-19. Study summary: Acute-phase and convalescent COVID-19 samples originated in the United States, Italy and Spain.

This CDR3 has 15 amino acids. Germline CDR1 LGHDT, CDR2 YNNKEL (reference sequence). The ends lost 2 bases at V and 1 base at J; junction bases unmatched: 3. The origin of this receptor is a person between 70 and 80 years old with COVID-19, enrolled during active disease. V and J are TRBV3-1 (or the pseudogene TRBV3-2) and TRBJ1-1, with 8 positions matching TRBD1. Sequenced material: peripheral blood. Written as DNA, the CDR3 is TGTGCCAGCAGCCAACAGGGGGCGAGGAACACTGAAGCTTTCTTT. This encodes CASSQQGARNTEAFF.